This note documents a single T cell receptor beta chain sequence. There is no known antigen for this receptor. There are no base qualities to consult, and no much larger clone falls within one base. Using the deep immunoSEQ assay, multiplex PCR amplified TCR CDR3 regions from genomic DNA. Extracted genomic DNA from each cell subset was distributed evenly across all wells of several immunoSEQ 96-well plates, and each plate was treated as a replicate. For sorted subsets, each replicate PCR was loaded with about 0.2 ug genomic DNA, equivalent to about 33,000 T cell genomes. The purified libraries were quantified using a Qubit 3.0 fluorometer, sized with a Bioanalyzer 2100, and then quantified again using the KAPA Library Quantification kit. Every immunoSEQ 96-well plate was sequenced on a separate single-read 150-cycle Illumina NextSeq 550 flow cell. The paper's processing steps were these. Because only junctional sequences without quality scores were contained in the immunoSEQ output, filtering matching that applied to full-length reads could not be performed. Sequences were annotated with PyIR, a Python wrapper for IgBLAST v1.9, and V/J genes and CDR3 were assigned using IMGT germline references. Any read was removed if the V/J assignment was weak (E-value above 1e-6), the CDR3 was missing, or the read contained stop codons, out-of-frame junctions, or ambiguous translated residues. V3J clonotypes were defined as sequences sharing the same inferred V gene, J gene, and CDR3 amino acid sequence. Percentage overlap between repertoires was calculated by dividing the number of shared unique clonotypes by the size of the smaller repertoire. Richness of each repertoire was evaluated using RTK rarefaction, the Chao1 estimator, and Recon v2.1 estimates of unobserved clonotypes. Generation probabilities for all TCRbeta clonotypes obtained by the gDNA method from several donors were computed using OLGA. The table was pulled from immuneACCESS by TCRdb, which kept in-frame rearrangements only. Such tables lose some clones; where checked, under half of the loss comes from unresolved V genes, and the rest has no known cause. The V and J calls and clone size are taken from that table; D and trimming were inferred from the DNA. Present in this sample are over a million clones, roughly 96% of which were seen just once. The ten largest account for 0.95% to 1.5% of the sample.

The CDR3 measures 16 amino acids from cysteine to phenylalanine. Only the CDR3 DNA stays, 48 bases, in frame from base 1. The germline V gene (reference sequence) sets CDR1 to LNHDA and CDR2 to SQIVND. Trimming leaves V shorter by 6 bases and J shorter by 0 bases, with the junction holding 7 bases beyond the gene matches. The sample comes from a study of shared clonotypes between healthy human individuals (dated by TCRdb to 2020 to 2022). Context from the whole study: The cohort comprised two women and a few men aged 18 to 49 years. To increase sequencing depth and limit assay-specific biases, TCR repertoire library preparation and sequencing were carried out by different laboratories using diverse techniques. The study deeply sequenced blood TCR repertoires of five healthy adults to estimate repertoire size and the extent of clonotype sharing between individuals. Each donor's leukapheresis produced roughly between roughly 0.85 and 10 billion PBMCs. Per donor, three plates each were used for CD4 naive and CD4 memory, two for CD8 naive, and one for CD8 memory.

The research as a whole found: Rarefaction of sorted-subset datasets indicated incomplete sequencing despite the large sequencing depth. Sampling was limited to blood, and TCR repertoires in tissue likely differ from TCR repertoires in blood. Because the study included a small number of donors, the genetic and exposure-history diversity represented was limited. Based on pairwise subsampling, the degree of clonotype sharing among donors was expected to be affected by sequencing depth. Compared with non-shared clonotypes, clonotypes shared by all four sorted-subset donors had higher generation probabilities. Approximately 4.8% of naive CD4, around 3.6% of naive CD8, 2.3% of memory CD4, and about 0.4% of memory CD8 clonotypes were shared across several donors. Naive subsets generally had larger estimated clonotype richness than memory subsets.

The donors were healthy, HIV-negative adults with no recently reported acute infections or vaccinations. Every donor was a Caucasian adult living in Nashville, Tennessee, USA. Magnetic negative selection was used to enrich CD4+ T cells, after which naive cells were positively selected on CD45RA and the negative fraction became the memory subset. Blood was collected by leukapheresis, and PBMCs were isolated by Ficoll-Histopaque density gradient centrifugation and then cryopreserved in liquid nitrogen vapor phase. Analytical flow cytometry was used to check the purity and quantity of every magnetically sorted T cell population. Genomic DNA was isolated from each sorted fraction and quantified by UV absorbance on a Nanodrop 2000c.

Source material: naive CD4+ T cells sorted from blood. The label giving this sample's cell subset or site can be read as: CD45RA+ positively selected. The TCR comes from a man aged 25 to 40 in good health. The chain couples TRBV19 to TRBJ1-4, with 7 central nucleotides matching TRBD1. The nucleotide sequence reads TGTGCCAGTAGCAGGGACAGCCGTGCAACTAATGAAAAACTGTTTTTT. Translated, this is CASSRDSRATNEKLFF.